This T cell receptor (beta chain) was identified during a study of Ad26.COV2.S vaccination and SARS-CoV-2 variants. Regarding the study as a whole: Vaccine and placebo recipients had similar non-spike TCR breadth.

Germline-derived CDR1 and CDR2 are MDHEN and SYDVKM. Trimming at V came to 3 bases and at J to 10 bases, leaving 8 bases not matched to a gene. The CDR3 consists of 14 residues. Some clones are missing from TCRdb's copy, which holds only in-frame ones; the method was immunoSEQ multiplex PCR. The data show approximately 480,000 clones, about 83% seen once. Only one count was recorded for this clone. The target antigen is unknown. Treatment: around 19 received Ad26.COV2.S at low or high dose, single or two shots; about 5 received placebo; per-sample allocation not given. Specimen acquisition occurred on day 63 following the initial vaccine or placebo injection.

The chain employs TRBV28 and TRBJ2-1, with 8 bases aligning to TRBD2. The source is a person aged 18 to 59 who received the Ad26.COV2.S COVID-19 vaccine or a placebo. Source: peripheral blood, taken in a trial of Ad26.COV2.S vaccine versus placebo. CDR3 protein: CASSFGAGVREQFF. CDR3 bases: TGTGCCAGCAGTTTCGGAGCGGGAGTGAGGGAGCAGTTCTTC.